This T cell receptor (beta chain) stems from a study of cytomegalovirus exposure and HLA in healthy donors. The ends were cut back, 3 bases at V and 3 bases at J, with 12 bases in the middle. The germline CDR1 and CDR2 sequences are ENHRY and SYGVKD. There are 14 residues in the CDR3. Amplification used 60 Vbeta primers and 13 Jbeta primers. Data came from immunoSEQ multiplex PCR; TCRdb stores just in-frame clones and leaves some out. The sample carries fewer than 200,000 clones, roughly 80% recorded once. Study conclusions and caveats: Earlier results showed most TCR beta V segments being productive about 87% or about 30% of the time.

Comments on this clone: Antigen unknown.

The receptor was isolated from a woman under 30 in good health and CMV-seronegative. Sample: PBMCs. The chain recombines TRBV10-3 with TRBJ2-7, with D perhaps matching TRBD2 (5 bases). CDR3 coding DNA: TGTGCCATCAGTGAAGGCAGGACTTACTACGAGCAGTACTTC. This sequence encodes CAISEGRTYYEQYF.